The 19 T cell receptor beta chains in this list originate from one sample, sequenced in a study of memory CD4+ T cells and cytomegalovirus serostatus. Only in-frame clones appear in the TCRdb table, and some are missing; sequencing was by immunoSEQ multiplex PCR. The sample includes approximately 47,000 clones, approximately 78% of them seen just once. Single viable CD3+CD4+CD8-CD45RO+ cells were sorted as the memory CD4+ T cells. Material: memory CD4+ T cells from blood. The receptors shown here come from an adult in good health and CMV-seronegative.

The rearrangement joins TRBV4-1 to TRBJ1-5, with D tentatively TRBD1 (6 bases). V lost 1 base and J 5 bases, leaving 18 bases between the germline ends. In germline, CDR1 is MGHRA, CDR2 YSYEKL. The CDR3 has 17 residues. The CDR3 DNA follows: TGCGCCAGCAGCCAAGTCCAGGCCCGCAAGGGGGATCAGCCCCAGCATTTT. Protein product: CASSQVQARKGDQPQHF.

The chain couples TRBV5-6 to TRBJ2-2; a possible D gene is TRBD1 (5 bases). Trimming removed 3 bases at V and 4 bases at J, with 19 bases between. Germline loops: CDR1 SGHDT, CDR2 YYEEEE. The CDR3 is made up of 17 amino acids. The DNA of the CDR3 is TGTGCCAGCAGCTCTAAACAGGTCTCGGTGGTCACCGGGGAGCTGTTTTTT. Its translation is CASSSKQVSVVTGELFF.

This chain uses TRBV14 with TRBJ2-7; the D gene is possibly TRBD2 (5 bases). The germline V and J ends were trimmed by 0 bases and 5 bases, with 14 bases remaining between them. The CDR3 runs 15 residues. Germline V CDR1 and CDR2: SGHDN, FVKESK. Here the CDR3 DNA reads TGTGCCAGCAGCCAAGACAGAGGGTTAATAGACGAGCAGTACTTC. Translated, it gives CASSQDRGLIDEQYF.

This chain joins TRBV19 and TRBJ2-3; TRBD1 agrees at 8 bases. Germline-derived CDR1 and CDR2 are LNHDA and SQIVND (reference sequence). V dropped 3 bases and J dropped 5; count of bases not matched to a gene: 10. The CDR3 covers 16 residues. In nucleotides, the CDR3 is TGTGCCAGTAGTATGGAGGCCAGGGGGCCGGTAGATACGCAGTATTTT. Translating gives CASSMEARGPVDTQYF.

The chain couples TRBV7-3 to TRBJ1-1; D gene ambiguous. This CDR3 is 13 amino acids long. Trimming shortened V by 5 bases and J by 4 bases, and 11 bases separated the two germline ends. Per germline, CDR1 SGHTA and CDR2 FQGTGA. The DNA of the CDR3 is TGTGCCAGCAGCCTTCTGGGCGCCACTGAAGCTTTCTTT. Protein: CASSLLGATEAFF.

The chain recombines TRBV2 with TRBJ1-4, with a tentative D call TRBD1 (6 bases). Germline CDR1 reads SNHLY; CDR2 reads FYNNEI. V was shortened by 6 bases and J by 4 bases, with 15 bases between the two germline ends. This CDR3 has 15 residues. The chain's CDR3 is CASRNGGAGNEKLFF. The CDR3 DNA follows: TGTGCCAGCAGAAACGGGGGGGCTGGTAATGAAAAACTGTTTTTT. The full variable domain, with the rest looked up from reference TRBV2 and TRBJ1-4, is EPEVTQTPSHQVTQMGQEVILRCVPISNHLYFYWYRQILGQKVEFLVSFYNNEISEKSEIFDDQFSVERPDGSNFTLKIRSTKLEDSAMYFCASRNGGAGNEKLFFGSGTQLSVL.

CDR3 amino acids: CASSLIPDRTNTEAFF. Here the CDR3 DNA reads TGTGCCAGCAGCTTGATACCGGACAGAACGAACACTGAAGCTTTCTTT. The chain has TRBV5-5 and TRBJ1-1; a weak D match, TRBD1 (6 bases). CDR3 length: 16 residues. The germline V gene encodes CDR1 SGHKS and CDR2 YYEKEE (reference sequence). Trimming pared 1 base from V and 1 base from J, leaving 14 bases between.

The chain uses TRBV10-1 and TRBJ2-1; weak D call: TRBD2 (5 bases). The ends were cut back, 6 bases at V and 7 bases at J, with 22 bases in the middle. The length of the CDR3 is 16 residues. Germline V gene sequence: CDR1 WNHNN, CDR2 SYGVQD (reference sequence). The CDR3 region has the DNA TGCGCCAGCAGGAAGAGAGGCCGGAGGCTGGGGAATGAGCAGTTCTTC. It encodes CASRKRGRRLGNEQFF.

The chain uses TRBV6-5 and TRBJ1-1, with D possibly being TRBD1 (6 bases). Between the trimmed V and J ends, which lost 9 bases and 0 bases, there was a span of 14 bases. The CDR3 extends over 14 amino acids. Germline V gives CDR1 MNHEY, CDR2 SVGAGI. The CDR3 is CASRPGVLNTEAFF. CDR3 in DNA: TGTGCCAGTAGACCAGGGGTCTTGAACACTGAAGCTTTCTTT.

The CDR3 bases are TGCGCCAGCAGGTATACAGGGGACACTGAAGCTTTCTTT. Amino acids: CASRYTGDTEAFF. The chain employs TRBV10-2 and TRBJ1-1; the match to TRBD1 covers 7 bases. Trimming cost V 6 bases and J 3 bases; bases outside gene matches: 4. Germline CDR1 reads WSHSY; CDR2 reads SAAADI. The CDR3 has 13 residues.

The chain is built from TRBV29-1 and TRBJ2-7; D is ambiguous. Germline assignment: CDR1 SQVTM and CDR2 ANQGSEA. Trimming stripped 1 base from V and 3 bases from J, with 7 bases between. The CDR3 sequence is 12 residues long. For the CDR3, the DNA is TGCAGCGTTGAAGGGGTCCACTACGAGCAGTACTTC. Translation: CSVEGVHYEQYF.

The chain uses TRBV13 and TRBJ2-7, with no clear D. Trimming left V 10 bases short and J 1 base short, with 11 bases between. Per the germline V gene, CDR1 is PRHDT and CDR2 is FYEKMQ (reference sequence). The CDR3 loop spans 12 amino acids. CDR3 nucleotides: TGTGCCACTCGGGCCCGATCCTACGAGCAGTACTTC. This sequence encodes CATRARSYEQYF.

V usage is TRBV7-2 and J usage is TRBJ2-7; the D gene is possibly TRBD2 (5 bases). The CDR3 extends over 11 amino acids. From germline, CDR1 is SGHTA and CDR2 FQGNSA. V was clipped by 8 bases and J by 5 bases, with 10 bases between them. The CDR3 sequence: CASWAEDEQYF. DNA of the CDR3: TGTGCCAGCTGGGCGGAGGACGAGCAGTACTTC.

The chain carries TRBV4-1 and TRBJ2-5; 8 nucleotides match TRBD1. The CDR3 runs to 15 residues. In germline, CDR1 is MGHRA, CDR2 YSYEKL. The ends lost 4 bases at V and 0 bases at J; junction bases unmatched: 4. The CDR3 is CASSPGQVNQETQYF. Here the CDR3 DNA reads TGCGCCAGCAGCCCGGGACAGGTAAACCAAGAGACCCAGTACTTC.

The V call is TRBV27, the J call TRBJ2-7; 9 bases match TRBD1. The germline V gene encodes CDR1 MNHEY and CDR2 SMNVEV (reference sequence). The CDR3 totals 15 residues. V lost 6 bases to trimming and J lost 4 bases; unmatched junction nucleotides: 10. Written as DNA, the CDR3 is TGTGCCAGCAGCCCTCAACAGGGGGCGACGTACGAGCAGTACTTC. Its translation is CASSPQQGATYEQYF.

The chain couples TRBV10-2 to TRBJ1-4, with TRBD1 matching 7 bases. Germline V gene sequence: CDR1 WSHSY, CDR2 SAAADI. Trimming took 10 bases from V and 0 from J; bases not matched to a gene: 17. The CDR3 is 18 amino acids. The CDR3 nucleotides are TGCGCCATCCAAGGGAGGGCAGGGGGGTTTACAACTAATGAAAAACTGTTTTTT. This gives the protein CAIQGRAGGFTTNEKLFF.

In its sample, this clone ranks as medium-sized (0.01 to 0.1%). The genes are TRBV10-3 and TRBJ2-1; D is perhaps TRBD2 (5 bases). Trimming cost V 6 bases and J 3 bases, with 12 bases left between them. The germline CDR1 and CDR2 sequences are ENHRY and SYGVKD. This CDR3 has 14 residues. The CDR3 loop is CAIRGAVLYNEQFF. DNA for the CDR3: TGTGCCATCAGGGGAGCAGTTCTCTACAATGAGCAGTTCTTC.

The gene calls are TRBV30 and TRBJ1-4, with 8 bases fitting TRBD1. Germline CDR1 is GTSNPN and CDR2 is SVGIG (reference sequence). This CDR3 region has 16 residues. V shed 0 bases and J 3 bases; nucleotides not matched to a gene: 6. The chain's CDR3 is CAWSVLETGANEKLFF. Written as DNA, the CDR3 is TGTGCCTGGAGTGTATTAGAGACAGGGGCTAATGAAAAACTGTTTTTT. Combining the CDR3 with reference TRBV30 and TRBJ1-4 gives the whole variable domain SQTIHQWPATLVQPVGSPLSLECTVEGTSNPNLYWYRQAAGRGLQLLFYSVGIGQISSEVPQNLSASRPQDRQFILSSKKLLLSDSGFYLCAWSVLETGANEKLFFGSGTQLSVL.

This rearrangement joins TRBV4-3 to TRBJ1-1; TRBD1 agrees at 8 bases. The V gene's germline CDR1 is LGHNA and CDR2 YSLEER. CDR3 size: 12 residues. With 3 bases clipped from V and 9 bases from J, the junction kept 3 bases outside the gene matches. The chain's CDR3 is CASSHWTGKAFF. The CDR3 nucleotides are TGCGCCAGCAGCCACTGGACAGGGAAAGCTTTCTTT.